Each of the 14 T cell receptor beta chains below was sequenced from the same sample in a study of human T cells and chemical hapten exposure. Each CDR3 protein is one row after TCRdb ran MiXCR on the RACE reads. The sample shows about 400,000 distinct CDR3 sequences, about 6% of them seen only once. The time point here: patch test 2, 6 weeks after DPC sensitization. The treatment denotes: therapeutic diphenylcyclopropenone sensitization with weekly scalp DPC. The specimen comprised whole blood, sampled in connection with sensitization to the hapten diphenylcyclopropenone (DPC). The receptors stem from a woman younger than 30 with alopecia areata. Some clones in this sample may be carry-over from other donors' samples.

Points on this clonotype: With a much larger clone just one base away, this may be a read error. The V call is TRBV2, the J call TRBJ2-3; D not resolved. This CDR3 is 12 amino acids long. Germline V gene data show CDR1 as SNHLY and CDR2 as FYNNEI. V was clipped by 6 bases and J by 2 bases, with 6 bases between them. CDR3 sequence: CASRVDTDTQYF. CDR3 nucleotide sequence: TGTGCCAGCAGAGTCGACACAGATACGCAGTATTTT.

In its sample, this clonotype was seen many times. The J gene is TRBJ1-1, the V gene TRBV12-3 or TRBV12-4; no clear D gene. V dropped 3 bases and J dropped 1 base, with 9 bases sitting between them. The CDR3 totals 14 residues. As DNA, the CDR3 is TGTGCCAGCAGTTTGTTCGGCGGGAACACTGAAGCTTTCTTT. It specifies CASSLFGGNTEAFF.

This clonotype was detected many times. The CDR3 sequence: CASMPGQGGYGYTF. CDR3 coding DNA: TGTGCCAGCATGCCGGGACAGGGAGGGTATGGCTACACCTTC. The chain is built from TRBV5-6 and TRBJ1-2, with 9 bases identical to TRBD1. The V gene's germline CDR1 is SGHDT and CDR2 YYEEEE. The CDR3 runs to 14 residues. After removal of 6 bases from V and 5 bases from J, the junction contained 8 bases not matched to a gene. Filled out from reference TRBV5-6 and TRBJ1-2, the complete variable domain reads DAGVTQSPTHLIKTRGQQVTLRCSPKSGHDTVSWYQQALGQGPQFIFQYYEEEERQRGNFPDRFSGHQFPNYSSELNVNALLLGDSALYLCASMPGQGGYGYTFGSGTRLTVV.

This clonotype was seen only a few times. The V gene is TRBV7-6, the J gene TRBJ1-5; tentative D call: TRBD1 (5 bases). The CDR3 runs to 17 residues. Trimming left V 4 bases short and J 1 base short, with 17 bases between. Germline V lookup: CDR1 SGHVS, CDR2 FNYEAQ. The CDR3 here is CASSSLSGHASNQPQHF. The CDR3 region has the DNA TGTGCCAGCAGCTCCCTCTCCGGACACGCAAGCAATCAGCCCCAGCATTTT.

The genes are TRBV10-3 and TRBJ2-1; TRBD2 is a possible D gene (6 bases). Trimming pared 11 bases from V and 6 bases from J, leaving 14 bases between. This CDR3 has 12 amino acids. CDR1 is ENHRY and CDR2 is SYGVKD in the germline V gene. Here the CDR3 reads CAAGGGANEQFF. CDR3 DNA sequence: TGTGCCGCCGGTGGAGGGGCCAATGAGCAGTTCTTC.

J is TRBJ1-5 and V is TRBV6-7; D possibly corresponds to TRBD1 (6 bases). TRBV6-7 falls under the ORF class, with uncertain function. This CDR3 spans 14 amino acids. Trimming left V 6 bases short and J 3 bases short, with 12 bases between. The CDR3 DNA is TGTGCCAGCAGCCCGGGACATATCAATCAGCCCCAGCATTTT. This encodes CASSPGHINQPQHF.

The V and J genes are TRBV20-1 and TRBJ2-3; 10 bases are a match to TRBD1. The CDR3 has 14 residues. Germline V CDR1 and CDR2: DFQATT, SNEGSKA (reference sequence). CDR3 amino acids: CSESTGGLADTQYF. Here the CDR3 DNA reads TGCAGCGAATCGACAGGGGGCCTGGCAGATACGCAGTATTTT.

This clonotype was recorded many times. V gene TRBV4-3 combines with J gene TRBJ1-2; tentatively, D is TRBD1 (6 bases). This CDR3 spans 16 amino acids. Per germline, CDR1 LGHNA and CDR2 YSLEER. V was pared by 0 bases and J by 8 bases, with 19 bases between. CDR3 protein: CASSQDGERGTRGYTF. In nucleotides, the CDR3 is TGCGCCAGCAGCCAAGACGGAGAAAGGGGGACTCGCGGCTACACCTTC.

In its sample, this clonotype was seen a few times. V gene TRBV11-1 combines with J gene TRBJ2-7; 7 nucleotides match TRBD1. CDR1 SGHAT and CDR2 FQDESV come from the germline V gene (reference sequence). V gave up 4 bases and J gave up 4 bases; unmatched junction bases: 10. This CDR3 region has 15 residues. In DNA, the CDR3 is TGTGCCAGCAGCTCAAGTACCGGGACAGCATACGAGCAGTACTTC. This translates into CASSSSTGTAYEQYF.

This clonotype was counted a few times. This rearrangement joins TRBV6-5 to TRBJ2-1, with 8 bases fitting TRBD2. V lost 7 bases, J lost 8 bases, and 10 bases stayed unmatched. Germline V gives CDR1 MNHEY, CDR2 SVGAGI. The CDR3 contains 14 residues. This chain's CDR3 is CASTVNGGAYEQFF. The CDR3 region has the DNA TGTGCCAGCACGGTGAACGGGGGGGCGTATGAGCAGTTCTTC.

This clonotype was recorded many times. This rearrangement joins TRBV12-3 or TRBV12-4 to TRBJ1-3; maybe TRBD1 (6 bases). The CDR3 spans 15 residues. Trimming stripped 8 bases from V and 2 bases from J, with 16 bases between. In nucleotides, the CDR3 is TGTGCCAGCCGGCAGGGGAACAAAGCTGGAAACACCATATATTTT. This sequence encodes CASRQGNKAGNTIYF.

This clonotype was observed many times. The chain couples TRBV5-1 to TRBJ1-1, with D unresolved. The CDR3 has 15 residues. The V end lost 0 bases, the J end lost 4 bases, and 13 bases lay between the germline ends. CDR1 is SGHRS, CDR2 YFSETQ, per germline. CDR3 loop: CASSLDPNSGTEAFF. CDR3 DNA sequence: TGCGCCAGCAGCTTGGATCCCAATTCTGGCACTGAAGCTTTCTTT.

This CDR3 is CSVGAVLQGARQDEQFF. Written as DNA, the CDR3 is TGCAGCGTTGGAGCGGTCCTTCAGGGGGCCCGGCAGGATGAGCAGTTCTTC. The chain employs TRBV29-1 and TRBJ2-1; 8 bases are a match to TRBD1. The CDR3 runs to 17 residues. Germline trimming cut 4 bases from V and 8 bases from J; bases unmatched to any gene: 19. Germline CDR1 and CDR2: SQVTM and ANQGSEA.

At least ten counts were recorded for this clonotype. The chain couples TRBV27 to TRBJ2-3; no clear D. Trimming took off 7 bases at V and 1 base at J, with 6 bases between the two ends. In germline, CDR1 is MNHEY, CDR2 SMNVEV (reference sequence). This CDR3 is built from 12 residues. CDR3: CASKSGTDTQYF. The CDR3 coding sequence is TGTGCCAGCAAGTCCGGCACAGATACGCAGTATTTT.